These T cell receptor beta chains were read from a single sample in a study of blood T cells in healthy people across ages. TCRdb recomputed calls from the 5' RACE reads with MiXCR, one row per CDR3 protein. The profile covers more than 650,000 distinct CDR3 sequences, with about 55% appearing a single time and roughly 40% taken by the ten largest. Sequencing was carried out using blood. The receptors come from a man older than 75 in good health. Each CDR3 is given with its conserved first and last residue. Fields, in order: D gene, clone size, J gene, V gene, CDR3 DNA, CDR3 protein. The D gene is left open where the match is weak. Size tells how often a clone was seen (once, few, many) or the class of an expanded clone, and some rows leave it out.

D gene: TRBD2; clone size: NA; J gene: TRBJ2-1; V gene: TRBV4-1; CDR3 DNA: TGCGCCAGCAGCCAACCTAGCGGGAGGTTCTACAATGAGCAGTTCTTC; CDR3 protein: CASSQPSGRFYNEQFF
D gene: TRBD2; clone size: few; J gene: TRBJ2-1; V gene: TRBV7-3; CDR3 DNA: TGTGCCAGCAGCTTAAGGGGGGGAGGGGCTCCTAGCTCCTACAATGAGCAGTTCTTC; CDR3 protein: CASSLRGGGAPSSYNEQFF
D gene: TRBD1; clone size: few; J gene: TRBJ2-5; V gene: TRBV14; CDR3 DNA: TGTGCCAGCAGTCGACAGGGACGGGAGACCCAGTACTTC; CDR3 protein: CASSRQGRETQYF
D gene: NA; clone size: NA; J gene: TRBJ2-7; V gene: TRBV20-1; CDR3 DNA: TGTAGTGCTAGTTCTAGCGCCGCCTACGAGCAGTACTTC; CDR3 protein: CSASSSAAYEQYF
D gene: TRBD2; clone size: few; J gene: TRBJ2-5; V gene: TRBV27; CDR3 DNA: TGTGCCAGCAGTTTCCGACTAGCGGGACAAGAGACCCAGTACTTC; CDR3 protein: CASSFRLAGQETQYF
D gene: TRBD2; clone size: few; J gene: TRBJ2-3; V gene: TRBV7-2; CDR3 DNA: TGTGCCAGCAGCTTAGTACTGGCTAGCGGGAGCAATACGCAGTATTTT; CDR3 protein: CASSLVLASGSNTQYF
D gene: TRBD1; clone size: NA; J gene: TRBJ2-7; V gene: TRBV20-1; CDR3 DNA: TGCAGTGCTAGCCAGGGGGCGAAGCTCGAGCAGTACTTC; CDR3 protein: CSASQGAKLEQYF
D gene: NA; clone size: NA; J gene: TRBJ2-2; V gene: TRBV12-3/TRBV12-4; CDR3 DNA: TGTGCCAGCACCAAATACGCCGGGGAGCTGTTTTTT; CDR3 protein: CASTKYAGELFF
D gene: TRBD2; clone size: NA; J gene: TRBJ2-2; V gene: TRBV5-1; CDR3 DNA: TGCGCCAGCAGCTTGGGGGTAGCGGGAGCCACCGGGGAGCTGTTTTTT; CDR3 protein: CASSLGVAGATGELFF
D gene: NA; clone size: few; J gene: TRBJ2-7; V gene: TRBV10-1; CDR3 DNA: TGCGCCAGCAGCCGATCTAGATGGCAGGGCGGCAACGAGCAGTACTTC; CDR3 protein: CASSRSRWQGGNEQYF
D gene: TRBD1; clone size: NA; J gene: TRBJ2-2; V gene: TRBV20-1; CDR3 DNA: TGCAGTGCTCCGACGACAGGGGGAACCGGGGAGCTGTTTTTT; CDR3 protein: CSAPTTGGTGELFF
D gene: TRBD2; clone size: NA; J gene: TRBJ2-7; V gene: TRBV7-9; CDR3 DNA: TGTGCCAGCAGCTTAGTGACTAGCGGGAGGTGGTACGAGCAGTACTTC; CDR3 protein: CASSLVTSGRWYEQYF
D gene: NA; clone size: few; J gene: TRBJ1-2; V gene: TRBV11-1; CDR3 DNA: TGTGCCAGCAGCTCCGTCGGCGTTAGCTATGGCTACACCTTC; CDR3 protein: CASSSVGVSYGYTF
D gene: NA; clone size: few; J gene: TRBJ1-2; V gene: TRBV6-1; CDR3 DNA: TGTGCCAGCAGTTCGAGGTCCGGGACCGCTGCCTATGGCTACACCTTC; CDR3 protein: CASSSRSGTAAYGYTF
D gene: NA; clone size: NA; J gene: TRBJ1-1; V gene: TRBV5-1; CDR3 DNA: TGCGCCAGCGGACCGGACAGACCCTTGGACACTGAAGCTTTCTTT; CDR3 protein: CASGPDRPLDTEAFF
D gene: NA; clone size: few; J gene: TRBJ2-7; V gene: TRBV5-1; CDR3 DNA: TGCGCCAGCAGCTTGGGGCAGGAAACAGGCGAGCAGTACTTC; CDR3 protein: CASSLGQETGEQYF
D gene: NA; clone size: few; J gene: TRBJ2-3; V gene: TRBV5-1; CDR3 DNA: TGCGCCAGCAGCTTGGACAGAACTTACACAGATACGCAGTATTTT; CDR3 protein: CASSLDRTYTDTQYF
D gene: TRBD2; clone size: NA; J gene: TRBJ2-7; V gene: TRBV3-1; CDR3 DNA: TGTGCCAGCAGCCGGAGCGGGAGAAACCCCTACGAGCAGTACTTC; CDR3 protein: CASSRSGRNPYEQYF
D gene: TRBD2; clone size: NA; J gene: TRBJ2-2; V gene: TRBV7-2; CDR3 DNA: TGTGCCAGCGGCCAGCGGGAGGGCACCGGGGAGCTGTTTTTT; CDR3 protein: CASGQREGTGELFF
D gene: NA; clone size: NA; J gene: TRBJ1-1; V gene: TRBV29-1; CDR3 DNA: TGCAGCGTTGAAGTGGGCAGACGCCACACTGAAGCTTTCTTT; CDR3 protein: CSVEVGRRHTEAFF
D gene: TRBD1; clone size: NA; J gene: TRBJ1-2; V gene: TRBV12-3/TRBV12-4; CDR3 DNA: TGTGCCAGCAGTTTAGTTTCCCCAAGCAACAGGGGATCAAGTCGGGATGGCTACACCTTC; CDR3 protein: CASSLVSPSNRGSSRDGYTF
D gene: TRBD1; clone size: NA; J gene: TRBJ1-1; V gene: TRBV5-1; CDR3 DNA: TGCGCCAGCAGCGGGGACGGACAGGGAAACACTGAAGCTTTCTTT; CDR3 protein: CASSGDGQGNTEAFF
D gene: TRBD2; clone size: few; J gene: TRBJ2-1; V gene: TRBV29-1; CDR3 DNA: TGCAGCGTCCGGGACTACTCCTACAATGAGCAGTTCTTC; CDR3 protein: CSVRDYSYNEQFF
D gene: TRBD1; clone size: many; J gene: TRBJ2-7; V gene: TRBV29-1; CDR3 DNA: TGCAGCGCCGGGGACAGGGAAAACGAGCAGTACTTC; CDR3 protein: CSAGDRENEQYF
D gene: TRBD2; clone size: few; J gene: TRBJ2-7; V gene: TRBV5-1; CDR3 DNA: TGCGCCAGCAGCTTGGCTAGCGGGAGGTTATACGAGCAGTACTTC; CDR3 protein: CASSLASGRLYEQYF
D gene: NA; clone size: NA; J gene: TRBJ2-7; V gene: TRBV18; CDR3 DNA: TGTGCCAGCTCACCACCGAGTTTAAACGACGAGCAGTACTTC; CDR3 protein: CASSPPSLNDEQYF
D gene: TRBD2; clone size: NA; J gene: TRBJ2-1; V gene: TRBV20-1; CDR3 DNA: TGCAGTGCTAGGACCGAGGGGGGACTAGCGGGAGATCGTCGGAATGAGCAGTTCTTC; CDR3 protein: CSARTEGGLAGDRRNEQFF
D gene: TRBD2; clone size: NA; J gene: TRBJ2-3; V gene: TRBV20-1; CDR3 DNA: TGCAGCGGGAGGAGAGGGACTAGCGGGAGTCCAGATACGCAGTATTTT; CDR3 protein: CSGRRGTSGSPDTQYF
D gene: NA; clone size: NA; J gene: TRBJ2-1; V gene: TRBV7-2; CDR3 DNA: TGTGCCAGCAGCTTATCTCTATCCGGCGGGGCGTACAATGAGCAGTTCTTC; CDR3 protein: CASSLSLSGGAYNEQFF
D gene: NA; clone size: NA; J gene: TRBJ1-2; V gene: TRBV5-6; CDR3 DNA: TGTGCCAGCCACCCGCGCGGGGTCAGATTTGGCTACACCTTC; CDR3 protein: CASHPRGVRFGYTF
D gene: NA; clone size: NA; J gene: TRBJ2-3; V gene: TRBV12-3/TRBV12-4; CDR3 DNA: TGTGCCAGCACCGGACGGGCCCAGCACAGATACGCGTATTTT; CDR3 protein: CASTGRAQHRYAYF
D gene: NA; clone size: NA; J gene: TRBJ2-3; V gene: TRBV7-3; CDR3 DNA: TGTGCCAGCAGCCTTGGCAGCCACACAGATACGCAGTATTTT; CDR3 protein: CASSLGSHTDTQYF
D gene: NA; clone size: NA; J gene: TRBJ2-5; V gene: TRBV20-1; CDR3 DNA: TGCAGTGCTAGGGTGTACCAAGAGGCCCAGTACTTC; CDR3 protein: CSARVYQEAQYF
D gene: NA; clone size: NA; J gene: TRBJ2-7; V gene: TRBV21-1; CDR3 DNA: TGTGCCACAGCGGGAGTGGACGAGCAGTACTTC; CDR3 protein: CATAGVDEQYF
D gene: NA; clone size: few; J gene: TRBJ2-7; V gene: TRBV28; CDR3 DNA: TGTGCCAGCCGCTCCGGGACCGGCTGGAACGAGCAGTACTTC; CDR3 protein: CASRSGTGWNEQYF
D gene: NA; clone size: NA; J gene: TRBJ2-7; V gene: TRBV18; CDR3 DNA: TGTGCCAGCTCACCCCTACAGGGAAGCTCCTACAATGAGCAGTACTTC; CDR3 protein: CASSPLQGSSYNEQYF
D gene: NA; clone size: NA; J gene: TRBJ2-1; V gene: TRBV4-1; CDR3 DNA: TGCGCCAGCAGCCAAGATTTGGCCGAGGTCCGCAATGAGCAGTTCTTC; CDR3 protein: CASSQDLAEVRNEQFF
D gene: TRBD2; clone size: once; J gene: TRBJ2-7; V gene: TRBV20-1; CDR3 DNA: TGCAGTGCTAGAGCTCTAGCGGGAGTACCCGAGCAGTACTTC; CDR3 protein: CSARALAGVPEQYF
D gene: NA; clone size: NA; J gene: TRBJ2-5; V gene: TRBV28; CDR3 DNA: TGTGCCAGCAGTTCCCCCGGCGTAGGGGAAGAGACCCAGTACTTC; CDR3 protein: CASSSPGVGEETQYF